This paragraph covers one T cell receptor (beta chain) sequence. The sample is drawn from a study of cytomegalovirus exposure and HLA in healthy donors. 60 Vbeta and 13 Jbeta primers were used in PCR. Sequenced by immunoSEQ multiplex PCR; TCRdb stores in-frame clones only, minus some. The table shows around 100,000 clones, with around three quarters occurring only once. In germline, CDR1 is SGHDT, CDR2 YYEEEE. Trimming took off 4 bases at V and 0 bases at J, with 13 bases between the two ends. The CDR3 has 15 residues. The clonotype was recovered from a man aged 30 to 45 in good health and CMV-seronegative. The chain uses TRBV5-6 and TRBJ1-2, with D possibly being TRBD1 (5 bases). Sequenced: PBMCs. CDR3 sequence (DNA): TGTGCCAGCAGCCGCCGGACACTTACTAACTATGGCTACACCTTC. Its translation: CASSRRTLTNYGYTF.